This TCR beta chain was captured by sequencing in a study of shared clonotypes between healthy human individuals (dated by TCRdb to 2019 to 2021). Turning to the overall study: The cohort comprised two women and a few men aged 18 to 49 years. For each donor, CD4 naive and CD4 memory were each given three plates, CD8 naive was given two plates, and CD8 memory was given one plate. To estimate repertoire size and how much clonotype sharing occurs between individuals, the study deeply sequenced the blood TCR repertoires of roughly 5 healthy adults. Different laboratories and diverse techniques were used to prepare libraries and sequence TCR repertoires, to increase sequencing depth and limit assay-specific biases. Per donor, leukapheresis produced somewhere between about 0.94 and 9 billion PBMCs.

Trimming at the junction amounts to 4 bases on V and 4 bases on J, and the germline ends lie 21 bases apart. Via the germline V gene, CDR1 is SGHRS and CDR2 YFSETQ. From the cysteine through the phenylalanine, the CDR3 covers 16 amino acids. Solely the CDR3 DNA is kept, with 48 bases framed from the first base. Healthy HIV-negative adults with no recently reported acute infections or vaccinations were included as donors. Every donor was a Caucasian adult residing in Nashville, Tennessee, USA. CD4+ T cells were enriched by magnetic negative selection; naive cells were then positively selected on CD45RA, and the negative fraction formed the memory subset. After blood collection by leukapheresis, PBMCs were isolated using Ficoll-Histopaque density gradient centrifugation and then cryopreserved in the vapor phase of liquid nitrogen. Purity and quantity of every magnetically sorted T cell population were checked by analytical flow cytometry. Each sorted fraction had its genomic DNA isolated and then quantified by UV absorbance on a Nanodrop 2000c.

A note on this clone: The antigen this receptor binds is unknown. No much larger clone is present one base from it, and per-base qualities are unavailable.

Overall study results and their limits: Estimated clonotype richness was generally larger for naive than for memory subsets. Compared with non-shared clonotypes, the clonotypes found in all four sorted-subset donors had higher generation probabilities. Incomplete sequencing was indicated by rarefaction of sorted-subset datasets, despite the large sequencing depth. Because the study included only a small number of donors, the genetic and exposure-history diversity represented was limited. Only blood was sampled, and tissue TCR repertoires likely differ from those in blood. Across a few donors, 5% to 6% of naive CD4, 3% to 4% of naive CD8, 2% to 2.5% of memory CD4, and about 0.4% of memory CD8 clonotypes were shared. Pairwise subsampling led to the expectation that sequencing depth would affect the degree of clonotype sharing among donors.

Using the deep immunoSEQ assay, TCR CDR3 regions were amplified from genomic DNA by multiplex PCR. Genomic DNA extracted from each cell subset was distributed evenly over all wells of several immunoSEQ 96-well plates, and each plate served as one replicate. For sorted subsets, each replicate PCR was loaded with roughly 190 ng genomic DNA, equivalent to 25,000 to 35,000 T cell genomes. Purified libraries were measured with a Qubit 3.0 fluorometer, size-checked on a Bioanalyzer 2100, and measured again with the KAPA Library Quantification kit. Every immunoSEQ 96-well plate was sequenced on a dedicated single-read 150-cycle Illumina NextSeq 550 flow cell. On the authors' methods: Because the immunoSEQ output included only junctional sequences and no quality scores, the filtering could not be the same as the filtering used for full-length reads. To assign V/J genes and CDR3, sequences were annotated using PyIR, a Python wrapper for IgBLAST v1.9, with IMGT germline references. Reads were filtered out if the reads had weak V/J assignments (E-value above 1e-6), no CDR3, stop codons, out-of-frame junctions, or ambiguous translated residues. V3J clonotypes were defined as sequences sharing an identical inferred V gene, J gene, and CDR3 amino acid sequence. Percentage overlap between repertoires was calculated by dividing the number of shared unique clonotypes by the size of the smaller repertoire. Repertoire richness was assessed with RTK rarefaction, the Chao1 estimator, and Recon v2.1 estimates of unobserved clonotypes. Generation probabilities were computed with OLGA for all TCRbeta clonotypes obtained by the gDNA method from several donors. Drawn from immuneACCESS, this table holds only the in-frame rearrangements with V and J called that TCRdb kept. Clones are partly lost; checked studies trace under half to an unresolved V gene and leave the rest unexplained. The V and J calls and clone size come from that table; D and trimming were worked out from the DNA. Counted in this sample were 2,500,000 or so clones; approximately 90% of them appeared once. Around 0.38% of the sample is taken by the ten largest.

The sequence is built from TRBV5-1 and TRBJ2-7; a confident D gene designation cannot be given. This TCR was sampled from a man between 18 and 35 years old in good health. Some clones in this sample may be carry-over from other donors' samples. The material sequenced was naive CD4+ T cells from PBMCs. The sample's cell subset or site label, in plain terms: CD45RA+ positively selected. The CDR3 reads as follows: CASSKRNRQSHYEQYF. The DNA sequence follows: TGCGCCAGCAGCAAGCGTAATCGACAATCGCATTACGAGCAGTACTTC.